The text below deals with one TCR beta chain. The data are from a study of early T cells in non-severe SARS-CoV-2 infection. MiXCR, applied by TCRdb to the 5' RACE reads, yields one record per CDR3 protein. The profile covers some 29,000 distinct CDR3 sequences, with 5% appearing a single time and approximately 11% taken by the ten largest. The CDR3 has 13 residues. Germline loops: CDR1 SGHNT, CDR2 YYREEE (reference sequence). Trimming took 4 bases from V and 5 from J; bases not matched to a gene: 4. The genes are TRBV5-4 and TRBJ2-5, with 8 bases matching TRBD2. The sequenced material came from whole blood. This TCR was recovered from an adult who was a healthcare worker with PCR-confirmed SARS-CoV-2 infection or an uninfected control (not recorded which). In DNA form, the CDR3 reads TGTGCCAGCAGCCGGGGGGGCCGGGAGACCCAGTACTTC. Amino acids: CASSRGGRETQYF.